What follows is one T cell receptor beta chain and its context. This record comes from a study of blood T cell repertoires in COVID-19. Study as a whole: Acute and convalescent COVID-19 samples came from the United States, Italy and Spain.

From germline, CDR1 is KGHSH and CDR2 LQKENI. V was pared by 0 bases and J by 6 bases, with 16 bases between. CDR3 size: 16 residues. Sequenced by immunoSEQ multiplex PCR; TCRdb stores in-frame clones only, minus some. This sample yields 150,000 to 200,000 clones, of which around nine tenths are seen a single time; 2.5% to 3.5% belongs to the top ten. This clonotype was sampled from a man in his forties with active or convalescent COVID-19. The sample comprised peripheral blood. The chain uses TRBV18 and TRBJ2-3, with D perhaps matching TRBD1 (6 bases). CDR3 sequence (DNA): TGTGCCAGCTCACCACCTTCAGGGGTGAATTCCGATACGCAGTATTTT. Residues: CASSPPSGVNSDTQYF.